This passage covers 10 T cell receptor beta chains from one sample sequenced in a study of blood T cells in healthy people across ages. PCR was performed a second time for about 7 to 11 cycles using a sample-barcoded 5' primer and a J-beta primer mix. TCRdb used MiXCR to reprocess the 5' RACE reads, holding one entry per CDR3 protein. Of 1.2 million to 1.5 million distinct CDR3 sequences in the sample, roughly 64% were seen once. What was sequenced was blood. The receptors shown here come from a man aged 18 to 35 in good health.

This clonotype showed up just a few times. The chain links TRBV27 to TRBJ2-1; 13 bases match TRBD2. The CDR3 runs 16 residues. V lost 5 bases and J lost 11; bases outside the gene matches: 12. CDR1 MNHEY and CDR2 SMNVEV come from the germline V gene (reference sequence). The CDR3 DNA reads as TGTGCCAGCAGTCAATTACTAGCGGGGGGGCCCACTCAGCAGTTCTTC. This encodes CASSQLLAGGPTQQFF.

V is TRBV20-1 and J is TRBJ2-5; D gene uncertain. CDR1 is DFQATT and CDR2 is SNEGSKA in the germline V gene (reference sequence). CDR3 length: 11 amino acids. Deletions cut 8 bases from V and 3 bases from J, with 10 bases between. DNA of the CDR3: TGCAGTTCCTCGCTAGAAGAGACCCAGTACTTC. It translates to CSSSLEETQYF.

The chain links TRBV10-3 to TRBJ2-5; D call uncertain. The ends were cut back, 8 bases at V and 1 base at J, with 8 bases in the middle. The CDR3 is 12 residues long. Looked up from germline, CDR1 is ENHRY and CDR2 is SYGVKD. This CDR3 reads CAIGTLQETQYF. The CDR3 nucleotides are TGTGCCATCGGCACCCTCCAAGAGACCCAGTACTTC.

This rearrangement joins TRBV6-6 to TRBJ2-1; 7 bases align to TRBD2. Germline CDR1 and CDR2: MNHNY and SVGAGI (reference sequence). V was clipped by 6 bases and J by 10 bases; unmatched bases: 15. This CDR3 has 15 residues. The CDR3 loop is CASRRAGTGIREQFF. CDR3 in DNA: TGTGCCAGCAGGAGAGCGGGGACGGGGATCCGGGAGCAGTTCTTC.

The rearrangement links TRBV10-3 to TRBJ2-1, with D possibly matching TRBD2 (5 bases). Trimming cost V 5 bases and J 4 bases, with 15 bases left between them. The germline gives CDR1 ENHRY, CDR2 SYGVKD. The CDR3 length is 15 residues. The CDR3 is CAISPASNPYNEQFF. The CDR3 nucleotides are TGTGCCATCAGTCCGGCTAGCAACCCGTACAATGAGCAGTTCTTC.

The chain carries TRBV12-3 or TRBV12-4 and TRBJ1-4; a weak D match, TRBD1 (5 bases). V was trimmed by 6 bases and J by 0 bases, leaving 8 bases between them. This CDR3 comprises 14 residues. CDR3 bases: TGTGCCAGCAGCAAACAGGCAACTAATGAAAAACTGTTTTTT. Translated, it gives CASSKQATNEKLFF.

The chain couples TRBV7-9 to TRBJ2-2; TRBD1 agrees at 12 bases. This CDR3 is built from 17 residues. V shed 5 bases and J 3 bases; nucleotides not matched to a gene: 7. CDR1 is SEHNR and CDR2 is FQNEAQ in the germline V gene (reference sequence). The CDR3, as DNA: TGTGCCAGCAGCCAAGGGACAGGGGGCAAAGACACCGGGGAGCTGTTTTTT. Translating it yields CASSQGTGGKDTGELFF.

The chain combines TRBV20-1 with TRBJ1-2; no reliable D call. CDR3 length: 14 amino acids. V was pared by 5 bases and J by 2 bases, with 15 bases between. CDR1 DFQATT and CDR2 SNEGSKA come from the germline V gene (reference sequence). The CDR3 region has the DNA TGCAGTGCTGGACCTTGGGATACGAACTATGGCTACACCTTC. Translation: CSAGPWDTNYGYTF.

This clonotype was recorded once. V is TRBV7-9 and J is TRBJ2-1; 9 bases fit TRBD2. The closer fit of TRBJ2-7 to the DNA end suggests the J call may be wrong. This CDR3 spans 15 amino acids. Germline V gene lookup returns CDR1 SEHNR and CDR2 FQNEAQ (reference sequence). In DNA form, the CDR3 reads TGTGCCAGCAGCTCGACTAGCGGCCGCATATACGAGCAGTACTTC. Residues: CASSSTSGRIYEQYF.

The chain combines TRBV12-3 or TRBV12-4 with TRBJ2-7, with TRBD2 identical over 9 bases. The CDR3 totals 14 residues. J was trimmed by 3 bases and V by 7 bases; bases with no gene match: 7. The CDR3 sequence: CASTLAGPDYEQYF. In DNA, the CDR3 is TGTGCCAGCACCCTAGCGGGACCCGACTACGAGCAGTACTTC.